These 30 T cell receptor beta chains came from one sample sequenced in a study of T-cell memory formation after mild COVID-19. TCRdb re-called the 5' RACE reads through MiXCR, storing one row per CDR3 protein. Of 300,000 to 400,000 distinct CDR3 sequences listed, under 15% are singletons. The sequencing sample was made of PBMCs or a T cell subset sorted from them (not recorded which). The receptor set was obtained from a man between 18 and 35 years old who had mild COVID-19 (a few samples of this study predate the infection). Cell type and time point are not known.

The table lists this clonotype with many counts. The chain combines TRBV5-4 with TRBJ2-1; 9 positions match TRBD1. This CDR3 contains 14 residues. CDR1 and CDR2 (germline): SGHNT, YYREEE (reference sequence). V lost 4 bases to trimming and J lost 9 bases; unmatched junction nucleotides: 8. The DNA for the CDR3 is TGTGCCAGCAGCCTGGACAGGGGAAGTCGTGAGCAGTTCTTC. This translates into CASSLDRGSREQFF.

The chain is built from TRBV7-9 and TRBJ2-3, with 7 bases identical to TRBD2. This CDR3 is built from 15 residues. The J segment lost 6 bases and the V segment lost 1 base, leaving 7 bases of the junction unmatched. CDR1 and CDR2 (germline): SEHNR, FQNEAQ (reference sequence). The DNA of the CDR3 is TGTGCCAGCAGCTTAGGAGCGGGGCCTAGGGATACGCAGTATTTT. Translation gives CASSLGAGPRDTQYF.

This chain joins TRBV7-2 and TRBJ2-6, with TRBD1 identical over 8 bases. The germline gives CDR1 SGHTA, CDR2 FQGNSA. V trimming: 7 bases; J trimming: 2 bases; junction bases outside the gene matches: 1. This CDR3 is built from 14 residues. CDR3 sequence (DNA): TGTGCCAGCAAGGGACAGGCTGGGGCCAACGTCCTGACTTTC. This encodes CASKGQAGANVLTF.

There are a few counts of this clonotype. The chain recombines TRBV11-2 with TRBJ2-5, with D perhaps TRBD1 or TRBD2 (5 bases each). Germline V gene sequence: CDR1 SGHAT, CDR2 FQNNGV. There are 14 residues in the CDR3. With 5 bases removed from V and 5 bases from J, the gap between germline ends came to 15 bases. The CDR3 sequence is CASSARDGVETQYF. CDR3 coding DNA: TGTGCCAGCAGCGCCCGGGACGGGGTGGAGACCCAGTACTTC.

The CDR3 coding sequence is TGCAGTGCTACGACAGGGAACCAGCCCCAGCATTTT. As protein: CSATTGNQPQHF. The chain has TRBV20-1 and TRBJ1-5; 7 nucleotides match TRBD1. From germline, CDR1 is DFQATT and CDR2 SNEGSKA (reference sequence). This CDR3 has 12 amino acids. With V trimmed by 4 bases and J by 7 bases, 4 bases remained unmatched.

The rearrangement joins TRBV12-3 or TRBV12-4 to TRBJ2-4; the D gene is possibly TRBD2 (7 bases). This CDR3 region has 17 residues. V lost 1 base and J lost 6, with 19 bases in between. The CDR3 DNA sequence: TGTGCCAGCAGTTTAGAGGGGGGGACCCTTGGGAGAAACATTCAGTACTTC. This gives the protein CASSLEGGTLGRNIQYF.

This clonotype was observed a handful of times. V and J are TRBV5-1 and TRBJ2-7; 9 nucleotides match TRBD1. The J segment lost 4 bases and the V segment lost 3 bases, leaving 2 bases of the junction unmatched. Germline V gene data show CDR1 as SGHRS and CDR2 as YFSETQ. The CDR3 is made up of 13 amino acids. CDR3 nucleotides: TGCGCCAGCAGCTGGGGACAGGGTTACGAGCAGTACTTC. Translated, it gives CASSWGQGYEQYF.

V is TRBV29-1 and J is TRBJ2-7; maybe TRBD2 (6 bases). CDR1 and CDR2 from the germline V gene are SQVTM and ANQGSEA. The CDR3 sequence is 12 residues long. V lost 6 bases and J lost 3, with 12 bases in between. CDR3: CSVGLGGYEQYF. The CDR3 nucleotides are TGCAGCGTGGGACTTGGGGGCTACGAGCAGTACTTC.

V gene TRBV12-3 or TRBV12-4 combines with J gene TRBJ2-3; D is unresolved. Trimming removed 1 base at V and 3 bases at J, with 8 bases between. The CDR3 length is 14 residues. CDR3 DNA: TGTGCCAGCAGTTTAGAAGGTTGGACAGATACGCAGTATTTT. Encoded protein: CASSLEGWTDTQYF.

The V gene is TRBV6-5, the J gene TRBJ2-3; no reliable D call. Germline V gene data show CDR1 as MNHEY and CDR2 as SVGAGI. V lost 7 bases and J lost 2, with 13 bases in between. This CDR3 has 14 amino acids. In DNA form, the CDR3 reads TGTGCCAGCACCTTCTCTAAGTTCACAGATACGCAGTATTTT. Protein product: CASTFSKFTDTQYF.

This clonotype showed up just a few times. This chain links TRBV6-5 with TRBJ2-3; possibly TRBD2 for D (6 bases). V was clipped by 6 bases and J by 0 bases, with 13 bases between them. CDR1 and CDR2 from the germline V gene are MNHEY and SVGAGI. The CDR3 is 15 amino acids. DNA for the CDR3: TGTGCCAGCAGCAGACGTAGCGGAAGCACAGATACGCAGTATTTT. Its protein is CASSRRSGSTDTQYF.

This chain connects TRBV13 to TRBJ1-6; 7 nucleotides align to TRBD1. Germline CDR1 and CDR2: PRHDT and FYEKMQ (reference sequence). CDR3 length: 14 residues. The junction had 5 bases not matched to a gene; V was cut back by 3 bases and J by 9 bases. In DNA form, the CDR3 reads TGTGCCAGCAGCTTTGGGACAGCGAGTTCACCCCTCCACTTT. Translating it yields CASSFGTASSPLHF.

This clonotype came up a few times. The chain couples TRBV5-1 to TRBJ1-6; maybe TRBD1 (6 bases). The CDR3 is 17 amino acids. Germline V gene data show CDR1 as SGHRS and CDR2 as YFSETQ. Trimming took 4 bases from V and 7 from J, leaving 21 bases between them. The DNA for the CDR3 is TGCGCCAGCAGCAATACTCTAACAGGGTTCGGGAATTCACCCCTCCACTTT. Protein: CASSNTLTGFGNSPLHF.

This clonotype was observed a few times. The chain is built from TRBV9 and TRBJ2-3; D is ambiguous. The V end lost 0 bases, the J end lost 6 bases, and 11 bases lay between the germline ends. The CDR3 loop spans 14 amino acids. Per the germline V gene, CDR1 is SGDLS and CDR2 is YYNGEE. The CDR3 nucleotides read TGTGCCAGCAGCGTAGGTGTTGACCAGGATACGCAGTATTTT. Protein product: CASSVGVDQDTQYF.

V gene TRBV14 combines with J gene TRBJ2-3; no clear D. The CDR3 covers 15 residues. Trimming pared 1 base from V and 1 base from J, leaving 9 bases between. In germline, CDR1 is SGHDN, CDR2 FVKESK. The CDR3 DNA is TGTGCCAGCAGCCAAGGGGCAAGGGGCACAGATACGCAGTATTTT. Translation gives CASSQGARGTDTQYF.

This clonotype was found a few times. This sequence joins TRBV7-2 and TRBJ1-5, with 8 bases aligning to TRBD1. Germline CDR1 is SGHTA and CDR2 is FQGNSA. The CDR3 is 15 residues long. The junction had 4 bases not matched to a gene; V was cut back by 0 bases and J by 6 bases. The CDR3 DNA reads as TGTGCCAGCAGCTTAGCTCCAGGGGGCCGTCAGCCCCAGCATTTT. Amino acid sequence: CASSLAPGGRQPQHF.

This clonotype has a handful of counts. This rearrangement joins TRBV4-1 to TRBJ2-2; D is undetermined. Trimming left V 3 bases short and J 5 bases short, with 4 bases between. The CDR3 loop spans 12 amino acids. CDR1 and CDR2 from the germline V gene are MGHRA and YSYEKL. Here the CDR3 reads CASSQSTGELFF. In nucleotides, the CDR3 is TGCGCCAGCAGCCAGTCGACCGGGGAGCTGTTTTTT.

The DNA of the CDR3 is TGTGCCAGCAGCTTGGACAGGTCTCAGCCAGATACGCAGTATTTT. As protein: CASSLDRSQPDTQYF. The rearrangement joins TRBV11-2 to TRBJ2-3; 7 bases are shared with TRBD1. The CDR3 is 15 amino acids. CDR1 SGHAT and CDR2 FQNNGV come from the germline V gene. With V trimmed by 3 bases and J by 4 bases, 7 bases remained unmatched.

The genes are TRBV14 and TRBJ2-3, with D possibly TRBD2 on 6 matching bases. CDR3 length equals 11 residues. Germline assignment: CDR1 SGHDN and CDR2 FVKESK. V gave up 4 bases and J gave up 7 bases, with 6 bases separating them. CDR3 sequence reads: CASSRDYTQYF. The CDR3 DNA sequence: TGTGCCAGCAGCCGGGACTATACGCAGTATTTT.

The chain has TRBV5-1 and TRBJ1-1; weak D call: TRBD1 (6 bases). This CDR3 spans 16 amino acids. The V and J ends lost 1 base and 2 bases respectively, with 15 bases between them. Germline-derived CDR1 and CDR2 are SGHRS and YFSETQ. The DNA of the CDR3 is TGCGCCAGCAGCTTGTTCGGGACAAGGCAAAACACTGAAGCTTTCTTT. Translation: CASSLFGTRQNTEAFF.

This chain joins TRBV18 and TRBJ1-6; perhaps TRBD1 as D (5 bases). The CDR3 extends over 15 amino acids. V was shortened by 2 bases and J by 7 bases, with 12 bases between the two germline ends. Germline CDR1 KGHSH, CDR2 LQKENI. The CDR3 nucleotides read TGTGCCAGCTCACCAATGAGGGCAGGGAATTCACCCCTCCACTTT. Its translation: CASSPMRAGNSPLHF.

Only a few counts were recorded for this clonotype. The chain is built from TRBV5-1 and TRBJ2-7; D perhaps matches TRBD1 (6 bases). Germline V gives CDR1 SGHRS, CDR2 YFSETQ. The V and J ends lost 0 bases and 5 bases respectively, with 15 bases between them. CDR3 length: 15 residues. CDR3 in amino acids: CASSLGQGHWDEQYV. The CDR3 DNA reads TGCGCCAGCAGCTTGGGGCAGGGACATTGGGACGAGCAGTACGTC.

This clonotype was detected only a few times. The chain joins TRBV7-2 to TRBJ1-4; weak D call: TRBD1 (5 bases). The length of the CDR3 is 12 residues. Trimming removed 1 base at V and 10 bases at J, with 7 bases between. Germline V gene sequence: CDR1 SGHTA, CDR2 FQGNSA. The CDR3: CASSLDRRKLFF. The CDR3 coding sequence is TGTGCCAGCAGCTTAGACAGGAGAAAACTGTTTTTT. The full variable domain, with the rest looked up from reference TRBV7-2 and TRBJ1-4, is GAGVSQSPSNKVTEKGKDVELRCDPISGHTALYWYRQSLGQGLEFLIYFQGNSAPDKSGLPSDRFSAERTGGSVSTLTIQRTQQEDSAVYLCASSLDRRKLFFGSGTQLSVL.

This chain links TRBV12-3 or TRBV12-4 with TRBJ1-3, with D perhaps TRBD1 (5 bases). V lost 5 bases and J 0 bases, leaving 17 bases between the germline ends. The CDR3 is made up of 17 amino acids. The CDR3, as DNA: TGTGCCAGCAGTATGGGACTGCTGGCTGGCTCTGGAAACACCATATATTTT. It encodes CASSMGLLAGSGNTIYF.

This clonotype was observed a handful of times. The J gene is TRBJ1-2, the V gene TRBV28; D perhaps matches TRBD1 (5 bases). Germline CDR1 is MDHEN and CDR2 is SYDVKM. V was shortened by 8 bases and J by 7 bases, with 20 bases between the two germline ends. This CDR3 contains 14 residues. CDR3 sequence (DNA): TGTGCCAGCCGCGTAGGGGCAGCTAGTCGTGGCTACACCTTC. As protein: CASRVGAASRGYTF.

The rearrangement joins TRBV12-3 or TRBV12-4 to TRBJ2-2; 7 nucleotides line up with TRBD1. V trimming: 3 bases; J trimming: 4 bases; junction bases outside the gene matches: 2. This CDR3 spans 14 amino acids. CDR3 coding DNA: TGTGCCAGCAGTTTCAGGGGGAGCACCGGGGAGCTGTTTTTT. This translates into CASSFRGSTGELFF.

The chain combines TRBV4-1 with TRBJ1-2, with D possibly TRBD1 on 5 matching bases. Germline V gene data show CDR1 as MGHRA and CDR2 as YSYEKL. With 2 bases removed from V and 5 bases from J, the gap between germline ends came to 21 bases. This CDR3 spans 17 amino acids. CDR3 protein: CASSQPLRARTRYGYTF. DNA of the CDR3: TGCGCCAGCAGCCAACCCCTCAGGGCCCGTACTAGGTATGGCTACACCTTC.

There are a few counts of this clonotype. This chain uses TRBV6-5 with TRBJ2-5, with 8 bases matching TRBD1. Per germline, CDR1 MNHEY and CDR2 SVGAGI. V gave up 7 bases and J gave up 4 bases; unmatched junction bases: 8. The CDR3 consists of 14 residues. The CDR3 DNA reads TGTGCCAGCACCTCCCCAGGGGGCCGAGAGACCCAGTACTTC. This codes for CASTSPGGRETQYF.

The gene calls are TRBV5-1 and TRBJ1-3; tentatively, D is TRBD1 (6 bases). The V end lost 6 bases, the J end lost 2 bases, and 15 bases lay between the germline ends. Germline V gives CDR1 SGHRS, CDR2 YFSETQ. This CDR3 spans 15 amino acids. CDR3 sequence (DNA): TGCGCCAGCAACGAGCAGGGGACTGCTGGAAACACCATATATTTT. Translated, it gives CASNEQGTAGNTIYF.

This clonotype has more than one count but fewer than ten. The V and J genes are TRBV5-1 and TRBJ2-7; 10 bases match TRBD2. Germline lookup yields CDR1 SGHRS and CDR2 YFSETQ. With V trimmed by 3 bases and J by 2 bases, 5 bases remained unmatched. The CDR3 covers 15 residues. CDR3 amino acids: CASSWGTSETYEQYF. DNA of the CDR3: TGCGCCAGCAGCTGGGGGACTAGCGAAACCTACGAGCAGTACTTC.